Listed below are T cell receptor beta chains from one sample, sequenced in a study of CD8+ T cells in alopecia areata. Using immunoSEQ multiplex PCR, the repertoire was profiled, and TCRdb retains in-frame clones only, with some absent. The sample yields some 8,000 clones, around 52% seen once. Sequenced here: skin, sampled at week 0. The receptors were sampled from a human donor with alopecia areata. CDR3s include the opening cysteine and the closing phenylalanine or tryptophan. D genes are given only for firm matches. Clone size is stated in some rows and not others, as once, few, many or a class when expanded.

TRBJ2-7	.	TRBD1	TRBV4-2	TGTGCCAGCAGCCAAGACGCGACAGGGGGCGTGCGCGAGCAGTACTTC	CASSQDATGGVREQYF
TRBJ2-1	few	.	TRBV7-2	TGTGCCAGCAGCTTAAGAGGCTCCGGAGTCCATGAGCAGTTCTTC	CASSLRGSGVHEQFF
TRBJ2-1	.	TRBD2	TRBV2	TGTGCCAGCAGTGACTTATTTGGGACTAGCGGGAGACAGACCTACAATGAGCAGTTCTTC	CASSDLFGTSGRQTYNEQFF
TRBJ2-7	few	.	TRBV6-1	TGTGCCAGCAGTGAAACTCTCTCCTACGAGCAGTACTTC	CASSETLSYEQYF
TRBJ1-1	.	.	TRBV4-3	TGCGCCAGCAGCCATGTTGGACAAGGTGACTACACTGAAGCTTTCTTT	CASSHVGQGDYTEAFF
TRBJ2-1	once	TRBD2	TRBV7-2	TGTGCCAGCAGCTTAGAAGGGACTAGCGGGAGTTATGAGCAGTTCTTC	CASSLEGTSGSYEQFF
TRBJ2-5	.	.	TRBV2	TGTGCCAGCAACGGTGGAGGGCAAGAGACCCAGTACTTC	CASNGGGQETQYF
TRBJ2-1	few	.	TRBV2	TGTGCCAGCAGTGAGTTGGCGAAGGCCTCCTACAATGAGCAGTTCTTC	CASSELAKASYNEQFF
TRBJ2-5	.	.	TRBV5-5	TGTGCCAGCAGCTTGAGCGTTGAGACCCAGTACTTC	CASSLSVETQYF
TRBJ2-1	.	TRBD2	TRBV9	TGTGCCAGCAGCCCCTGGACTAGCGGGAGGCAGGGGCAGTTCTTC	CASSPWTSGRQGQFF
TRBJ2-2	.	.	TRBV4-2	.	CASSQRRDYLLALTPGSCFF